The 3 T cell receptor beta chains below come from one sample, sequenced in a study of blood T cell repertoires in COVID-19. The data were produced by immunoSEQ multiplex PCR, yet TCRdb's version contains in-frame clones alone and is incomplete. In the table there are around 290,000 clones, 75% to 90% of which are singletons. The sample was PBMCs or T cells enriched from blood (not recorded which). Receptors originate from a woman aged 40 to 50 who had recovered from COVID-19.

This chain links TRBV7-3 with TRBJ1-6; 7 bases fit TRBD1. Per the germline V gene, CDR1 is SGHTA and CDR2 is FQGTGA. The J segment lost 9 bases and the V segment lost 4 bases, leaving 3 bases of the junction unmatched. There are 13 residues in the CDR3. Here the CDR3 DNA reads TGTGCCAGCAGCTGGGACAGTCGTTCACCCCTCCACTTT. Its translation: CASSWDSRSPLHF.

The V call is TRBV10-3, the J call TRBJ1-1; 9 bases are a match to TRBD1. The V gene end was trimmed by 0 bases and the J gene end by 1 base; junction bases not matched to a gene: 3. CDR3 length equals 16 residues. The germline gives CDR1 ENHRY, CDR2 SYGVKD. CDR3 coding DNA: TGTGCCATCAGTGAGTCAGACAGGGGGAGGAACACTGAAGCTTTCTTT. It encodes CAISESDRGRNTEAFF.

The V call is TRBV15, the J call TRBJ1-4, with D perhaps matching TRBD1 (6 bases). V was clipped by 3 bases and J by 8 bases, with 16 bases between them. There are 15 residues in the CDR3. Germline assignment: CDR1 LNHNV and CDR2 YYDKDF (reference sequence). The CDR3 loop reads CATSSSGDRSEKLFF. In nucleotides, the CDR3 is TGTGCCACCAGCAGCTCAGGGGACCGGTCCGAAAAACTGTTTTTT.